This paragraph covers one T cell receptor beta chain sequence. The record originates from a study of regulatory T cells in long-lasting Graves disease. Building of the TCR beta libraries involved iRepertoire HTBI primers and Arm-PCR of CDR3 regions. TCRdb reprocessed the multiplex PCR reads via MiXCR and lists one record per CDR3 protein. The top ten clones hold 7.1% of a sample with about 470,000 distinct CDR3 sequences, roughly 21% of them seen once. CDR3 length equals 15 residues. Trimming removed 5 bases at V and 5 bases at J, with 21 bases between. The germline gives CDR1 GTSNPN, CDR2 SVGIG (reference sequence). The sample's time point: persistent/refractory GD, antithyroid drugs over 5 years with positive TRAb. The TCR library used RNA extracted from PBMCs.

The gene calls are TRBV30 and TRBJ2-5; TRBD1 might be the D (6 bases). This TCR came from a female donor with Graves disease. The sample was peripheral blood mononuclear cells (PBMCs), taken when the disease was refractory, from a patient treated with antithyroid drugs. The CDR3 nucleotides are TGTGCCTGGGACTCAGGGGTAGCGACGGGGGAGACCCAGTACTTC. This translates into CAWDSGVATGETQYF.